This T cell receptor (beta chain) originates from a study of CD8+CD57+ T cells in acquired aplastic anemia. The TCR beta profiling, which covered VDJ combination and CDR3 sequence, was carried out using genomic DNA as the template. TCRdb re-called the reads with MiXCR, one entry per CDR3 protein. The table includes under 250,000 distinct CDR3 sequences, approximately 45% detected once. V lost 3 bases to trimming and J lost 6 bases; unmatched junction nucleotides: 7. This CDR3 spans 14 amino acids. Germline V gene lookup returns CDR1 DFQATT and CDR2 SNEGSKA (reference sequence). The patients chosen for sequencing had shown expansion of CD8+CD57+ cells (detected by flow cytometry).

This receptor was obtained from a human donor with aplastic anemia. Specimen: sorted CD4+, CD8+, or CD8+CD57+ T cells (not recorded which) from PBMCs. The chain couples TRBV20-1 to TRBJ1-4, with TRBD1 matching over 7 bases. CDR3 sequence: CSAREQGMDEKLFF. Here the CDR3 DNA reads TGCAGTGCTAGGGAACAGGGGATGGATGAAAAACTGTTTTTT.